This paragraph reports one T cell receptor beta chain. This sample stems from a study of T cells after yellow fever vaccination. TCRdb called the 5' RACE reads again in MiXCR, with one record for every CDR3 protein. The sample has around 360,000 distinct CDR3 sequences, 9.5% to 13% seen once; the top ten hold 15% to 20%. The sample was PBMCs, taken on the day of the first yellow fever vaccination. This clonotype was sampled from a man aged 18 to 30 who received the YFV17D yellow fever vaccine.

The CDR3 region is CATLRQGFGETQYF. The CDR3 DNA follows: TGTGCCACCCTCAGGCAGGGTTTTGGTGAGACCCAGTACTTC. The gene calls are TRBV15 and TRBJ2-5; D might be TRBD1 (5 bases). The CDR3 extends over 14 amino acids. V was shortened by 8 bases and J by 5 bases, with 18 bases between the two germline ends. CDR1 is LNHNV, CDR2 YYDKDF, per germline (reference sequence).